These T cell receptor beta chains were read from a single sample in a study of shared clonotypes between healthy human individuals. Measured with immunoSEQ multiplex PCR; TCRdb has only the in-frame clones, and not every one. This sample has 450,000 to 500,000 clones, with 75% to 85% found just once. Material for sequencing was PBMCs. The receptors were gathered from a woman in her thirties or forties in good health. Some clones in this sample may be carry-over from other donors' samples. Each CDR3 is given without its conserved first and last residue.

TRBV7-8	TRBJ1-5	ASSSGTGGNQPQH
TRBV28	TRBJ2-7	ASSAPAPVPYEQY
TRBV6-5	TRBJ1-1	ASSYSVDTEAF
TRBV2	TRBJ2-1	ASSESGLAYNEQF
TRBV19	TRBJ2-3	ASSSRDVWGETQY
TRBV4-1	TRBJ2-1	ASSWTGTSKLNEQF
TRBV5-1	TRBJ1-5	ASSLFPGQPNQPQH
TRBV10-3	TRBJ1-1	AISEARQGNEAF
TRBV5-1	TRBJ1-4	ASSSGQDATNEKLF
TRBV15	TRBJ2-2	ATSGGEYGGELF
TRBV28	TRBJ1-4	ASRTGTNEKLF
TRBV5-8	TRBJ1-1	ASSIRATWEAF
TRBV10-1	TRBJ2-1	ASSATSGSYEQF
TRBV11-2	TRBJ2-7	ASSTSPGTYEQY
TRBV28	TRBJ2-7	ASSLTYTYEQY
TRBV5-6	TRBJ1-1	ASRPTGFTEAF
TRBV28	TRBJ1-5	AMGSGNQPQH
TRBV5-4	TRBJ1-1	ASSTGQLNTEAF
TRBV9	TRBJ2-5	ASSVAADQETQY
TRBV6-6	TRBJ2-7	ASSYSKAGEQY
TRBV11-2	TRBJ2-2	ASSLGRNTGELF
TRBV6-6	TRBJ2-3	ASTPQGIDTQY
TRBV29-1	TRBJ1-1	SVVRRLNTEAF
TRBV7-9	TRBJ1-2	ASSLGTGDGYT
TRBV5-1	TRBJ2-1	ASSLGVSSGSYNEQF
TRBV21-1	TRBJ1-1	ASSKGAGGEAF
TRBV21-1	TRBJ1-2	ASSPQGWAGHNYGYT
TRBV10-2	TRBJ1-2	ASSEGTDRSNYGYT
TRBV7-8	TRBJ2-1	ASSLPGTTMYNEQF